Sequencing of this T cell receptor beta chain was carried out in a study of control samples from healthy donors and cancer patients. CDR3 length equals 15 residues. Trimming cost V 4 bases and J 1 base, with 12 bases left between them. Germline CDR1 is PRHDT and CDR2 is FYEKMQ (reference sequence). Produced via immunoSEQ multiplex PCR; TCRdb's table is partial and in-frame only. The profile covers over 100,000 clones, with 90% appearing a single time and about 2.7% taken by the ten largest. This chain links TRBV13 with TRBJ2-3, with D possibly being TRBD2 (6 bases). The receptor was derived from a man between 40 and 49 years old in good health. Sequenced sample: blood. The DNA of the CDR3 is TGTGCCAGCAGCTCCCGCTGGGGGGGCACAGATACGCAGTATTTT. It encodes CASSSRWGGTDTQYF. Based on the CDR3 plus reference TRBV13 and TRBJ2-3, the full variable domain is AAGVIQSPRHLIKEKRETATLKCYPIPRHDTVYWYQQGPGQDPQFLISFYEKMQSDKGSIPDRFSAQQFSDYHSELNMSSLELGDSALYFCASSSRWGGTDTQYFGPGTRLTVL.